Described below is a single T cell receptor (beta chain) sequence and its context. This record belongs to a study of tumor and adjacent non-tumor tissue in lung cancer. The germline CDR1 and CDR2 sequences are SGHTA and FQGTGA. The length of the CDR3 is 16 residues. V gave up 4 bases and J gave up 4 bases, with 17 bases separating them. This sample's RNA came from whole unsorted tissue. A modified ARM-PCR protocol with three rounds of nested PCR amplified TCRbeta. From the multiplex PCR reads, TCRdb called clonotypes with MiXCR, one entry per CDR3 protein. The sample yields about 81,000 distinct CDR3 sequences, approximately 77% seen once.

This TCR derives from a middle-aged woman with non-small cell lung cancer. The chain uses TRBV7-3 and TRBJ2-1, with D perhaps TRBD2 (6 bases). Sequenced input: lung tumor tissue. The DNA for the CDR3 is TGTGCCAGCAGCTCACTCCCCTCTAGCGCATACAATGAGCAGTTCTTC. Protein sequence: CASSSLPSSAYNEQFF.